This TCR beta chain was identified in a study of CD4 T cells in relation to SARS-CoV-2 and coronaviruses. Study-wide results and caveats: Crossreactive clones expanded significantly less to SARS-CoV-2 than monoreactive clones.

With V trimmed by 1 base and J by 5 bases, 7 bases remained unmatched. The germline gives CDR1 LGHNA, CDR2 YNFKEQ. The CDR3 extends over 16 amino acids. Some clones are missing from TCRdb's copy, which holds only in-frame ones; the method was immunoSEQ multiplex PCR. The sample lists approximately 39,000 clones; 60% to 85% were seen once. This clone was seen more than once but under ten times. Its specificity is not known. The TCR originated in an adult with COVID-19. The sequenced sample was memory CD4+ T cells from PBMCs, cultured in vitro. The V call is TRBV4-2, the J call TRBJ2-7; the match to TRBD2 covers 11 bases. The CDR3: CASSQVGLAGGDEQYF. The DNA for the CDR3 is TGTGCCAGCAGCCAAGTGGGCCTAGCGGGAGGCGACGAGCAGTACTTC.